Given below is one TCR beta chain in context. This entry belongs to a study of blood T cell repertoires in COVID-19. Study-wide context: The samples span acute and convalescent COVID-19 from the United States, Italy and Spain.

Profiling relied on immunoSEQ multiplex PCR, and the TCRdb table lists in-frame clones only, not all of them. The repertoire holds 45,000 to 60,000 clones, with roughly 80% as singletons. Germline loops: CDR1 KGHDR, CDR2 SFDVKD. Trimming cost V 3 bases and J 3 bases, with 13 bases left between them. The CDR3 is 15 amino acids. The sequence was obtained from a human donor with acute or convalescent COVID-19. The donor label of this sample is uncertain. This chain uses TRBV24-1 with TRBJ2-5; the D gene is possibly TRBD2 (6 bases). The specimen sequenced was peripheral blood. CDR3 coding DNA: TGTGCCACCAGTGATCCCAGGGAGGAGGAAGAGACCCAGTACTTC. Protein sequence: CATSDPREEEETQYF.